These 2 T cell receptor beta chains share one sample of origin, sequenced in a study of Ad26.COV2.S vaccination and SARS-CoV-2 variants. Treatment here: around 19 received Ad26.COV2.S at low or high dose, single or two shots; a few received placebo; per-sample allocation not given. Specimens were obtained on day 63 following the first vaccine or placebo injection. Measured with immunoSEQ multiplex PCR; TCRdb has only the in-frame clones, and not every one. The sample contains about 320,000 clones, more than 70% of which appear only once. Source: peripheral blood, taken in a trial of Ad26.COV2.S vaccine versus placebo. All receptors derive from a person between 18 and 65 years old who received the Ad26.COV2.S COVID-19 vaccine or a placebo.

Remarks on this clone: Additional DNA sequences in this sample encode the identical CDR3. The genes are TRBV6-5 and TRBJ1-5; D is unclear. The CDR3 totals 14 residues. V dropped 2 bases and J dropped 1 base, with 6 bases sitting between them. From germline, CDR1 is MNHEY and CDR2 SVGAGI. CDR3 sequence: CASSYLGSNQPQHF. In DNA, the CDR3 is TGTGCCAGCAGTTACCTGGGGAGCAATCAGCCCCAGCATTTT.

The gene calls are TRBV4-1 and TRBJ2-7; D uncertain. Trimming shortened V by 0 bases and J by 1 base, and 10 bases separated the two germline ends. Germline CDR1 is MGHRA and CDR2 is YSYEKL. The CDR3 has 15 residues. This chain's CDR3 is CASSQEIPGSYEQYF. CDR3 DNA: TGCGCCAGCAGCCAAGAGATCCCAGGATCCTACGAGCAGTACTTC.